This is a list of T cell receptor beta chains from one sample in a study of siplizumab effects on memory and regulatory T cells. Sequencing was performed with immunoSEQ multiplex PCR; in TCRdb, only in-frame clones are kept and a portion is missing. The data hold more than 75,000 clones, with roughly 93% observed a single time. The sequenced sample was CD8+ T cells sorted from blood. The receptors were sampled from a human donor in good health. The CDR3 runs from the conserved cysteine through the conserved F or W. The order of the fields is J gene, CDR3 length, D gene, V gene, clone size, CDR3 DNA, CDR3 protein. A D gene is named only where the DNA matches it firmly. The size of a clone is reported for some rows only, either as once, few or many, or as a class for expanded clones.

J gene: TRBJ2-3
CDR3 length: 15
D gene: TRBD2
V gene: TRBV18
clone size: -
CDR3 DNA: TGTGCCAGCTCACCAAGCGGGAGCCCCGGGGATACGCAGTATTTT
CDR3 protein: CASSPSGSPGDTQYF

J gene: TRBJ2-7
CDR3 length: 15
D gene: -
V gene: TRBV7-8
clone size: -
CDR3 DNA: TGTGCCAGCAGCCAGTCCCTAGATCTTGGAGGCGAGCAGTACTTC
CDR3 protein: CASSQSLDLGGEQYF

J gene: TRBJ2-1
CDR3 length: 16
D gene: TRBD1
V gene: TRBV11-1
clone size: once
CDR3 DNA: TGTGCCAGCAGCTTAGGGCGACAGGGAGCCTACAATGAGCAGTTCTTC
CDR3 protein: CASSLGRQGAYNEQFF

J gene: TRBJ2-2
CDR3 length: 15
D gene: TRBD2
V gene: TRBV11-3
clone size: -
CDR3 DNA: TGTGCCAGCAGCCCGAGAGGGCGGGAGACCGGGGAGCTGTTTTTT
CDR3 protein: CASSPRGRETGELFF

J gene: TRBJ1-2
CDR3 length: 13
D gene: -
V gene: TRBV28
clone size: -
CDR3 DNA: TGTGCCAGCAGTTTCCCCGGGGGGGAGGGTTACACCTTC
CDR3 protein: CASSFPGGEGYTF

J gene: TRBJ2-7
CDR3 length: 14
D gene: -
V gene: TRBV27
clone size: -
CDR3 DNA: TGTGCCAGCAGTTTTCGAGGGACCTCCTACGAGCAGTACTTC
CDR3 protein: CASSFRGTSYEQYF

J gene: TRBJ2-1
CDR3 length: 13
D gene: -
V gene: TRBV11-3
clone size: -
CDR3 DNA: TGTGCCAGCAGCTTAATCAGGGGCAATGAGCAGTTCTTC
CDR3 protein: CASSLIRGNEQFF

J gene: TRBJ2-7
CDR3 length: 15
D gene: -
V gene: TRBV6-5
clone size: -
CDR3 DNA: TGTGCCAGCAGCCCACTATCCCCAAGCTCCTACGAGCAGTACTTC
CDR3 protein: CASSPLSPSSYEQYF

J gene: TRBJ1-2
CDR3 length: 16
D gene: -
V gene: TRBV5-6
clone size: -
CDR3 DNA: TGTGCCAGCAGTCCTGCATCAGCGCCCCATTACTATGGCTACACCTTC
CDR3 protein: CASSPASAPHYYGYTF

J gene: TRBJ1-5
CDR3 length: 14
D gene: -
V gene: TRBV7-2
clone size: -
CDR3 DNA: TGTGCCAGCAGCCCCGGGGGAGGCAATCAGCCCCAGCATTTT
CDR3 protein: CASSPGGGNQPQHF

J gene: TRBJ2-3
CDR3 length: 15
D gene: -
V gene: TRBV13
clone size: -
CDR3 DNA: TGTGCCAGCTCCGGAGGGATGGTTGTAGTAGATACGCAGTATTTT
CDR3 protein: CASSGGMVVVDTQYF

J gene: TRBJ1-3
CDR3 length: 14
D gene: -
V gene: TRBV27
clone size: -
CDR3 DNA: TGTGCCAGCAGTTTGGGGGTTCCTGGAAACACCATATATTTT
CDR3 protein: CASSLGVPGNTIYF

J gene: TRBJ2-3
CDR3 length: 15
D gene: TRBD2
V gene: TRBV6-6
clone size: -
CDR3 DNA: TGTGCCAGCAGTCCACTAGCGGTGAGGGCAGATACGCAGTATTTT
CDR3 protein: CASSPLAVRADTQYF

J gene: TRBJ1-3
CDR3 length: 18
D gene: -
V gene: TRBV25-1
clone size: -
CDR3 DNA: TGTGCCAGCAGTGAAACCCTGACAGACTGGAGCTCTGGAAACACCATATATTTT
CDR3 protein: CASSETLTDWSSGNTIYF

J gene: TRBJ2-7
CDR3 length: 16
D gene: TRBD1
V gene: TRBV7-2
clone size: -
CDR3 DNA: TGTGCCAGCAGCTTATTAGTGGGGACAGAATCCTACGAGCAGTACTTC
CDR3 protein: CASSLLVGTESYEQYF

J gene: TRBJ2-7
CDR3 length: 14
D gene: -
V gene: TRBV6-1
clone size: -
CDR3 DNA: TGTGCCAGCAGTCCCAACGACAGCTCCTACGAGCAGTACTTC
CDR3 protein: CASSPNDSSYEQYF

J gene: TRBJ2-5
CDR3 length: 15
D gene: TRBD2
V gene: TRBV30
clone size: -
CDR3 DNA: TGTGCCTGGAGTAAATCTAGCGGGGGGCAAGAGACCCAGTACTTC
CDR3 protein: CAWSKSSGGQETQYF

J gene: TRBJ2-7
CDR3 length: 12
D gene: -
V gene: TRBV2
clone size: -
CDR3 DNA: TGTGCCAGCAGTGACACAGCCTACGAGCAGTACTTC
CDR3 protein: CASSDTAYEQYF

J gene: TRBJ2-3
CDR3 length: 14
D gene: -
V gene: TRBV27
clone size: -
CDR3 DNA: TGTGCCAGCAGTTGGACAGACGGCACAGATACGCAGTATTTT
CDR3 protein: CASSWTDGTDTQYF

J gene: TRBJ2-7
CDR3 length: 15
D gene: -
V gene: TRBV5-4
clone size: once
CDR3 DNA: TGTGCCAGCAGCCCAGGGCCAGGCGAACCAGACGAGCAGTACTTC
CDR3 protein: CASSPGPGEPDEQYF

J gene: TRBJ2-7
CDR3 length: 15
D gene: -
V gene: TRBV30
clone size: -
CDR3 DNA: TGTGCCTGGAGTGACATAGCGAATAGCTCCTACGAGCAGTACTTC
CDR3 protein: CAWSDIANSSYEQYF

J gene: TRBJ1-4
CDR3 length: 16
D gene: TRBD1
V gene: TRBV27
clone size: -
CDR3 DNA: TGTGCCAGCAGACCCCAGGGGGATTTGGCTAATGAAAAACTGTTTTTT
CDR3 protein: CASRPQGDLANEKLFF

J gene: TRBJ2-7
CDR3 length: 12
D gene: -
V gene: TRBV30
clone size: once
CDR3 DNA: TGTGCCTGGGACGATACAGGAGTGGGGCAGTACTTC
CDR3 protein: CAWDDTGVGQYF

J gene: TRBJ1-1
CDR3 length: 16
D gene: -
V gene: TRBV19
clone size: -
CDR3 DNA: TGTGCCAGTAGCCGACGTCTGAGGGAGTCGGACACTGAAGCTTTCTTT
CDR3 protein: CASSRRLRESDTEAFF

J gene: TRBJ2-7
CDR3 length: 16
D gene: TRBD1
V gene: TRBV4-1
clone size: -
CDR3 DNA: TGCGCCAGCAGCCATGACTCCGGGACAGGGACACGCGAGCAGTACTTC
CDR3 protein: CASSHDSGTGTREQYF

J gene: TRBJ1-2
CDR3 length: 12
D gene: -
V gene: TRBV7-9
clone size: -
CDR3 DNA: TGTGCCAGCAGCCTCGGGACGAAAGGCTACACCTTC
CDR3 protein: CASSLGTKGYTF

J gene: TRBJ1-2
CDR3 length: 15
D gene: -
V gene: TRBV4-1
clone size: -
CDR3 DNA: TGCGCCAGCAGCCAAGAGTTTGCAGGGGCCTATGGCTACACCTTC
CDR3 protein: CASSQEFAGAYGYTF

J gene: TRBJ2-3
CDR3 length: 14
D gene: TRBD1
V gene: TRBV7-8
clone size: -
CDR3 DNA: TGTGCCAGCAGCGAGGACAGGGGCCGAGATACGCAGTATTTT
CDR3 protein: CASSEDRGRDTQYF

J gene: TRBJ1-2
CDR3 length: 13
D gene: TRBD1
V gene: TRBV7-9
clone size: -
CDR3 DNA: TGTGCCAGCAGCCCACAGGGGAACTATGGCTACACCTTC
CDR3 protein: CASSPQGNYGYTF

J gene: TRBJ2-5
CDR3 length: 15
D gene: TRBD2
V gene: TRBV10-3
clone size: -
CDR3 DNA: TGTGCCATCAGAGGACAACTAGCGGGAGTCGGAGAGCAGTACTTC
CDR3 protein: CAIRGQLAGVGEQYF

J gene: TRBJ2-5
CDR3 length: 14
D gene: -
V gene: TRBV5-1
clone size: -
CDR3 DNA: TGCGCCAGCAGCCCCCGGGGAGACCAAGAGACCCAGTACTTC
CDR3 protein: CASSPRGDQETQYF

J gene: TRBJ1-1
CDR3 length: 17
D gene: -
V gene: TRBV5-4
clone size: -
CDR3 DNA: TGTGCCAGCAGCTTGCCGCGTTTCTCGGGGTCGGACACTGAAGCTTTCTTT
CDR3 protein: CASSLPRFSGSDTEAFF

J gene: TRBJ1-5
CDR3 length: 14
D gene: -
V gene: TRBV13
clone size: -
CDR3 DNA: TGTGCCAGCAGCTTATCTACTAGCAATCAGCCCCAGCATTTT
CDR3 protein: CASSLSTSNQPQHF

J gene: TRBJ2-5
CDR3 length: 16
D gene: TRBD2
V gene: TRBV11-2
clone size: -
CDR3 DNA: TGTGCCAGCAGCTCTACTAGCGGGTCGAACCAAGAGACCCAGTACTTC
CDR3 protein: CASSSTSGSNQETQYF

J gene: TRBJ2-1
CDR3 length: 17
D gene: TRBD2
V gene: TRBV2
clone size: -
CDR3 DNA: TGTGCCAGCAGTGAAACCTCCAAGCGGGGGTCCTACAATGAGCAGTTCTTC
CDR3 protein: CASSETSKRGSYNEQFF

J gene: TRBJ2-1
CDR3 length: 15
D gene: -
V gene: TRBV7-9
clone size: -
CDR3 DNA: TGTGCCAGCAGCTTAGGTGTCGGAACGGCCAATGAGCAGTTCTTC
CDR3 protein: CASSLGVGTANEQFF

J gene: TRBJ2-3
CDR3 length: 17
D gene: -
V gene: TRBV7-8
clone size: -
CDR3 DNA: TGTGCCAGCAGCTACAAACCGGAGACAGGTAGCACAGATACGCAGTATTTT
CDR3 protein: CASSYKPETGSTDTQYF

J gene: TRBJ2-7
CDR3 length: 12
D gene: -
V gene: TRBV29-1
clone size: -
CDR3 DNA: TGCAGCGCATCCAGGACGGCGGGCGAGCAGTACTTC
CDR3 protein: CSASRTAGEQYF

J gene: TRBJ1-1
CDR3 length: 13
D gene: -
V gene: TRBV4-3
clone size: -
CDR3 DNA: TGCGCCAGCAGCCCAGCTTTGAACACTGAAGCTTTCTTT
CDR3 protein: CASSPALNTEAFF

J gene: TRBJ2-5
CDR3 length: 12
D gene: -
V gene: TRBV5-4
clone size: -
CDR3 DNA: TGTGCCAGCAGCCTTTGGAGGGAGACCCAGTACTTC
CDR3 protein: CASSLWRETQYF

J gene: TRBJ2-7
CDR3 length: 15
D gene: TRBD1
V gene: TRBV4-1
clone size: -
CDR3 DNA: TGCGCCAGCAGCCAAGCCAGGGGGCTGGTCTACGAGCAGTACTTC
CDR3 protein: CASSQARGLVYEQYF

J gene: TRBJ2-2
CDR3 length: 15
D gene: TRBD1
V gene: TRBV7-3
clone size: -
CDR3 DNA: TGTGCCAGCAGCCACAGGGACAGAGGCACCGGGGAGCTGTTTTTT
CDR3 protein: CASSHRDRGTGELFF

J gene: TRBJ1-2
CDR3 length: 14
D gene: TRBD1
V gene: TRBV5-5
clone size: -
CDR3 DNA: TGTGCCAGCAGCTTGGAATCAGGGGGCTATGGCTACACCTTC
CDR3 protein: CASSLESGGYGYTF

J gene: TRBJ1-3
CDR3 length: 15
D gene: -
V gene: TRBV6-5
clone size: -
CDR3 DNA: TGTGCCAGCAGTTCCAGTATTCCCTCTGGAAACACCATATATTTT
CDR3 protein: CASSSSIPSGNTIYF

J gene: TRBJ1-2
CDR3 length: 18
D gene: -
V gene: TRBV4-1
clone size: -
CDR3 DNA: TGCGCCAGCAGCCAAGATCTCTCGGGCAGGGCCTTACCGCGTGGCTACACCTTC
CDR3 protein: CASSQDLSGRALPRGYTF

J gene: TRBJ2-7
CDR3 length: 15
D gene: TRBD1
V gene: TRBV15
clone size: -
CDR3 DNA: TGTGCCACCAGCCCTGGGGGGACAGGCTCCTACGAGCAGTACTTC
CDR3 protein: CATSPGGTGSYEQYF

J gene: TRBJ1-1
CDR3 length: 14
D gene: -
V gene: TRBV27
clone size: once
CDR3 DNA: TGTGCCAGCAGTTTATCGGCAGGGGTCCCTGAAGCTTTCTTT
CDR3 protein: CASSLSAGVPEAFF

J gene: TRBJ2-2
CDR3 length: 16
D gene: -
V gene: TRBV11-3
clone size: -
CDR3 DNA: TGTGCCAGCAGCTTAGAACCGACAGGAGGCACCGGGGAGCTGTTTTTT
CDR3 protein: CASSLEPTGGTGELFF

J gene: TRBJ2-7
CDR3 length: 14
D gene: -
V gene: TRBV27
clone size: -
CDR3 DNA: TGTGCCAGCAGGGACACAGAGATCAGCTACGAGCAGTACTTC
CDR3 protein: CASRDTEISYEQYF

J gene: TRBJ1-4
CDR3 length: 15
D gene: -
V gene: TRBV6-1
clone size: -
CDR3 DNA: TGTGCCAGCAGTGAAGGGCAGGGAGCTAATGAAAAACTGTTTTTT
CDR3 protein: CASSEGQGANEKLFF